Listed here is a single T cell receptor beta chain. Its target is unknown. The entry originates in a study of T cell repertoires and HLA-DP antigens. Study context: Donors were two male and one female, aged 18-to-29 to 60-to-69. Pre-culture CD4+ samples used around 1,200 ng DNA versus about 210 ng for CD137+CD4+ sorts.

Profiled with immunoSEQ multiplex PCR; TCRdb holds only in-frame clones, not every one. Seen here are about 120,000 clones, around 93% observed once, and the top ten hold approximately 0.29%. Study-wide results and limits: Previously undetected clones averaged 36.3% and 50.6% against the two alleles respectively.

Per the germline V gene, CDR1 is WSHSY and CDR2 is SAAADI. The V end was cut by 7 bases, the J end by 0 bases, with 13 bases between. CDR3 length: 14 residues. The clonotype originates from a woman aged 18-30 years in good health and CMV-seronegative. V usage is TRBV10-2 and J usage is TRBJ2-7; D is possibly TRBD2 (6 bases). The sequencing sample was made of CD4+ T cells from PBMCs. CDR3 bases: TGCGCCAGCACCGGACTATGGGACTCCTACGAGCAGTACTTC. Its protein product is CASTGLWDSYEQYF.